Listed below are T cell receptor beta chains from one sample, sequenced in a study of blood T cell repertoires in COVID-19. TCRdb's copy holds only in-frame clones and misses some; the assay was immunoSEQ multiplex PCR. The table records around 140,000 clones, around 81% of them present only once. The specimen sequenced was peripheral blood. These receptor sequences come from a human donor in a cohort sampled during active COVID-19. CDR3s include the opening cysteine and the closing phenylalanine or tryptophan. The D gene is left open where the match is weak. The listing skips clone size in some rows; elsewhere it reads once, few, many or a size class.

>TRBJ2-5|TRBD2|TRBV28|NA
CASSERRGSETQYF
TGTGCCAGCAGTGAGCGCCGCGGGAGTGAGACCCAGTACTTC
>TRBJ2-1|TRBD2|TRBV7-2|few
CASSFRSLERERRHEQFF
TGTGCCAGCAGCTTTAGGTCGCTGGAGCGGGAGCGACGGCATGAGCAGTTCTTC
>TRBJ1-5|NA|TRBV19|NA
CASSKGRGGNQPQHF
TGTGCCAGTAGCAAAGGCAGGGGAGGCAATCAGCCCCAGCATTTT
>TRBJ1-2|TRBD1|TRBV5-5|NA
CASSLGPGGTYGYTF
TGTGCCAGCAGCTTGGGGCCAGGGGGGACCTATGGCTACACCTTC
>TRBJ1-1|NA|TRBV7-9|NA
CASSFQGSLSEAFF
TGTGCCAGCAGCTTCCAGGGTAGTCTATCTGAAGCTTTCTTT
>TRBJ1-5|NA|TRBV28|NA
CASSPPGLGNQPQHF
TGTGCCAGCAGTCCCCCGGGTCTAGGCAATCAGCCCCAGCATTTT
>TRBJ2-7|NA|TRBV19|NA
CASSISGASYEQYF
TGTGCCAGTAGTATATCAGGGGCAAGCTACGAGCAGTACTTC
>TRBJ2-7|NA|TRBV6-1|NA
CASSVLYSDKSSYEQYF
TGTGCCAGCAGTGTACTGTATTCGGACAAGAGCTCCTACGAGCAGTACTTC
>TRBJ1-1|TRBD1|TRBV9|NA
CASSLQGKGNTEAFF
TGTGCCAGCAGCCTACAGGGGAAGGGGAACACTGAAGCTTTCTTT
>TRBJ2-1|NA|TRBV28|NA
CASSVGVFTGYNEQFF
TGTGCCAGCAGTGTAGGCGTATTTACGGGATACAATGAGCAGTTCTTC
>TRBJ1-1|NA|TRBV29-1|NA
CSVERTQGIEAFF
TGCAGCGTTGAACGGACACAGGGCATTGAAGCTTTCTTT
>TRBJ2-5|TRBD1|TRBV7-2|NA
CASSRDRAETQYF
TGTGCCAGCAGCCGTGACAGGGCTGAGACCCAGTACTTC
>TRBJ2-6|TRBD1|TRBV6-4|NA
CASSGQNSGANVLTF
TGTGCCAGCTCGGGACAGAACTCTGGGGCCAACGTCCTGACTTTC
>TRBJ2-3|NA|TRBV19|NA
CASRKADPTDTQYF
TGTGCCAGTAGAAAAGCGGACCCCACAGATACGCAGTATTTT
>TRBJ2-1|NA|TRBV27|few
CASSFLGADNEQFF
TGTGCCAGCAGTTTTCTTGGAGCAGACAATGAGCAGTTCTTC
>TRBJ1-4|TRBD1|TRBV7-9|NA
CASSRRQGADEKLFF
TGTGCCAGCAGCCGCCGACAGGGGGCCGATGAAAAACTGTTTTTT
>TRBJ2-3|NA|TRBV2|NA
CATNFEDTQYF
TGTGCCACCAACTTTGAAGATACGCAGTATTTT
>TRBJ2-2|TRBD2|TRBV28|NA
CASRATGTRGTGELFF
TGTGCCAGCAGGGCTACCGGGACTAGGGGAACTGGGGAGCTGTTTTTT
>TRBJ2-7|TRBD2|TRBV18|NA
CASSPPGGRAYEQYF
TGTGCCAGCTCACCACCTGGCGGGAGGGCCTACGAGCAGTACTTC
>TRBJ2-7|NA|TRBV9|NA
CASSDGTLPYEQYF
TGTGCCAGCAGCGATGGGACATTACCCTACGAGCAGTACTTC
>TRBJ2-7|TRBD1|TRBV28|few
CASSPSGTGKYEQYF
TGTGCCAGCAGTCCATCCGGGACAGGGAAATACGAGCAGTACTTC
>TRBJ2-1|NA|TRBV7-8|once
CASSLNPEARLNNEQFF
TGTGCCAGCAGCTTAAATCCCGAGGCCAGACTAAACAATGAGCAGTTCTTC
>TRBJ2-1|TRBD1|TRBV19|NA
CASSITGGNEQFF
TGTGCCAGTAGTATCACAGGGGGCAATGAGCAGTTCTTC
>TRBJ1-1|TRBD1|TRBV5-1|few
CASSRDSNTEAFF
TGCGCCAGCAGCCGGGACAGCAACACTGAAGCTTTCTTT
>TRBJ1-5|NA|TRBV19|NA
CASTQDWGGNQPQHF
TGTGCCAGTACCCAGGATTGGGGAGGCAATCAGCCCCAGCATTTT
>TRBJ2-1|NA|TRBV19|NA
CASSYRASSYNEQFF
TGTGCCAGTAGTTACAGGGCCAGCTCCTACAATGAGCAGTTCTTC
>TRBJ2-7|TRBD1|TRBV5-1|few
CASSVGTAYEQYF
TGCGCCAGCAGCGTAGGGACAGCCTACGAGCAGTACTTC
>TRBJ1-4|TRBD1|TRBV19|NA
CASSTRQGTNEKLFF
TGTGCCAGTAGTACCCGACAGGGAACAAATGAAAAACTGTTTTTT
>TRBJ2-7|TRBD1|TRBV6-4|once
CASRAGSTGQRYEQYF
TGTGCCAGCAGGGCCGGATCCACGGGACAGAGGTACGAGCAGTACTTC
>TRBJ1-4|NA|TRBV5-1|NA
CASGPTDSTNEKLFF
TGCGCCAGCGGCCCGACAGACTCAACTAATGAAAAACTGTTTTTT
>TRBJ2-7|NA|TRBV5-4|NA
CASSLGAGRRASYEQYF
TGTGCCAGCAGCTTGGGGGCAGGGAGGCGGGCCTCCTACGAGCAGTACTTC
>TRBJ2-7|NA|TRBV29-1|NA
CSVVSAYEQYF
TGCAGCGTAGTCTCGGCCTACGAGCAGTACTTC
>TRBJ2-7|NA|TRBV6-2/TRBV6-3|once
CASSDDRDSFSYEQYF
TGTGCCAGCAGCGACGACAGGGACTCCTTCTCCTACGAGCAGTACTTC
>TRBJ2-1|NA|TRBV28|NA
CASSLDIEQFF
TGTGCCAGCAGTTTGGACATTGAGCAGTTCTTC
>TRBJ2-7|NA|TRBV4-2|NA
CASSQERAVADFYEQYF
TGTGCCAGCAGCCAAGAGAGGGCGGTAGCTGATTTCTACGAGCAGTACTTC
>TRBJ1-5|NA|TRBV24-1|NA
CATSESAGRDNQPQHF
TGTGCCACCAGTGAATCGGCAGGGCGGGACAATCAGCCCCAGCATTTT
>TRBJ2-5|TRBD2|TRBV7-2|NA
CASSEGLAGHQETQYF
TGTGCCAGCAGCGAAGGACTAGCGGGCCATCAAGAGACCCAGTACTTC
>TRBJ2-5|NA|TRBV28|NA
CASSHFQGLSLGQYF
TGTGCCAGCAGTCACTTTCAGGGCCTTTCCTTGGGCCAGTACTTC
>TRBJ2-7|TRBD1|TRBV5-1|NA
CASSTGQGKYEQYF
TGCGCCAGCAGCACAGGACAGGGAAAATACGAGCAGTACTTC
>TRBJ2-2|NA|TRBV3-1/TRBV3-2|few
CASSQDGNTGELFF
TGTGCCAGCAGCCAAGACGGGAACACCGGGGAGCTGTTTTTT
>TRBJ2-2|NA|TRBV15|few
CATSQGTTNTGELFF
TGTGCCACCAGCCAGGGGACGACTAACACCGGGGAGCTGTTTTTT
>TRBJ2-7|TRBD1|TRBV5-8|NA
CASSLRGTGSYEQYF
TGTGCCAGCAGCTTGCGTGGGACAGGCTCCTACGAGCAGTACTTC
>TRBJ1-3|TRBD1|TRBV6-5|NA
CASRTGQMSNTIYF
TGTGCCAGCAGAACGGGACAGATGAGCAACACCATATATTTT
>TRBJ2-1|TRBD2|TRBV3-1/TRBV3-2|NA
CASSLGLAGVYEQFF
TGTGCCAGCAGCCTGGGACTAGCGGGAGTCTATGAGCAGTTCTTC
>TRBJ1-1|NA|TRBV7-2|few
CASSLSAGTYAFF
TGTGCCAGCAGCTTATCCGCCGGGACTTATGCTTTCTTT
>TRBJ2-7|NA|TRBV14|NA
CASSQAHRDLSYEQYF
TGTGCCAGCAGCCAAGCGCACCGGGACTTATCCTACGAGCAGTACTTC
>TRBJ2-3|TRBD2|TRBV3-1/TRBV3-2|NA
CASSQESSGRADTQYF
TGTGCCAGCAGCCAAGAGTCTAGCGGGAGGGCAGATACGCAGTATTTT
>TRBJ2-7|TRBD1|TRBV5-4|few
CASRTGTGATSEQYF
TGTGCCAGCAGGACTGGGACAGGGGCCACATCCGAGCAGTACTTC
>TRBJ2-5|TRBD2|TRBV27|NA
CASSLSGTSGRAGRETQYF
TGTGCCAGCAGTTTATCCGGGACTAGCGGGAGGGCCGGTCGGGAGACCCAGTACTTC
>TRBJ2-7|TRBD1|TRBV7-3|NA
CASSLRTGGVVYEQYF
TGTGCCAGCAGCTTAAGGACAGGGGGCGTTGTATACGAGCAGTACTTC
>TRBJ2-7|NA|TRBV7-8|NA
CASSRGHTYEQYF
TGTGCCAGCAGTAGGGGACACACCTACGAGCAGTACTTC